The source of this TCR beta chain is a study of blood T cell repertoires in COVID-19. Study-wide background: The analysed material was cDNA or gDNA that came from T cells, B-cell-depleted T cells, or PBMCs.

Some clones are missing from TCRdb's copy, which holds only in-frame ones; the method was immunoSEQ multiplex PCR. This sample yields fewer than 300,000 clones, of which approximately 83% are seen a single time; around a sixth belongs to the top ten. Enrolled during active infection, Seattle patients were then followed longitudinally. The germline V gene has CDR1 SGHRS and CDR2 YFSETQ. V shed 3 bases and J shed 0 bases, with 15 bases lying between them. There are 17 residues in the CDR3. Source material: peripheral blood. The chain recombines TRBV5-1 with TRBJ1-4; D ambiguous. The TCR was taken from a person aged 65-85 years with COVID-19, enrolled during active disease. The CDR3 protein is CASSSVLSSATNEKLFF. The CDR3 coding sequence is TGCGCCAGCAGCTCCGTCCTTTCGAGCGCAACTAATGAAAAACTGTTTTTT. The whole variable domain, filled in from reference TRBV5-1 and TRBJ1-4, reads KAGVTQTPRYLIKTRGQQVTLSCSPISGHRSVSWYQQTPGQGLQFLFEYFSETQRNKGNFPGRFSGRQFSNSRSEMNVSTLELGDSALYLCASSSVLSSATNEKLFFGSGTQLSVL.